These T cell receptor beta chains were read from a single sample in a study of blood T cell repertoires in COVID-19. Sequencing used immunoSEQ multiplex PCR; TCRdb keeps in-frame clones, though not all of them. The sample has 180,000 or so clones, roughly nine tenths seen once; the top ten hold roughly 2.9%. Sample: peripheral blood. Receptor source: a woman in her 30s with active or convalescent COVID-19. CDR3s include the opening cysteine and the closing phenylalanine or tryptophan. The D gene is left open where the match is weak. A clone size is listed for some rows: how often the clone was seen (once, few, many), or a class if it is expanded.

size: .; D: TRBD1; V: TRBV5-1; J: TRBJ1-1; CDR3: CASSWGTGGRTEAFF; DNA: TGCGCCAGCAGCTGGGGGACAGGGGGCCGCACTGAAGCTTTCTTT
size: .; D: .; V: TRBV9; J: TRBJ2-3; CDR3: CASSVGGVSDTQYF; DNA: TGTGCCAGCAGCGTAGGCGGGGTTTCAGATACGCAGTATTTT
size: .; D: TRBD2; V: TRBV6-5; J: TRBJ2-1; CDR3: CASSYALAGAREQFF; DNA: TGTGCCAGCAGTTACGCTCTAGCGGGAGCCCGCGAGCAGTTCTTC
size: .; D: TRBD1; V: TRBV28; J: TRBJ1-6; CDR3: CASEATGPKPLHF; DNA: TGTGCCAGCGAGGCGACAGGGCCAAAACCCCTCCACTTT
size: .; D: .; V: TRBV6-6; J: TRBJ2-1; CDR3: CASSYGDWYNEQFF; DNA: TGTGCCAGCAGTTATGGGGACTGGTACAATGAGCAGTTCTTC
size: many; D: TRBD2; V: TRBV4-2; J: TRBJ2-7; CDR3: CASSQDQASGGNEQYF; DNA: TGTGCCAGCAGCCAAGATCAGGCTAGCGGGGGGAACGAGCAGTACTTC
size: .; D: .; V: TRBV4-2; J: TRBJ1-1; CDR3: CASSQDMATEAFF; DNA: TGTGCCAGCAGCCAAGATATGGCCACTGAAGCTTTCTTT
size: .; D: TRBD1; V: TRBV19; J: TRBJ2-2; CDR3: CASSSETGGTGELFF; DNA: TGTGCCAGTAGTTCCGAGACAGGGGGTACCGGGGAGCTGTTTTTT
size: .; D: TRBD1; V: TRBV6-5; J: TRBJ1-4; CDR3: CASSQGRGNEKLFF; DNA: TGTGCCAGCAGCCAAGGCAGGGGGAATGAAAAACTGTTTTTT
size: .; D: .; V: TRBV7-9; J: TRBJ2-1; CDR3: CASSPGSANEQFF; DNA: TGTGCCAGCAGCCCGGGTTCGGCGAATGAGCAGTTCTTC
size: .; D: .; V: TRBV3-1/TRBV3-2; J: TRBJ2-5; CDR3: CASSPGGTQYF; DNA: TGTGCCAGCAGCCCAGGAGGGACCCAGTACTTC
size: once; D: .; V: TRBV28; J: TRBJ1-2; CDR3: CASRSQEGGEIGYTF; DNA: TGTGCCAGCCGATCACAGGAGGGGGGGGAGATTGGCTACACCTTC
size: few; D: TRBD2; V: TRBV24-1; J: TRBJ2-2; CDR3: CATSTSSGRARTGELFF; DNA: TGTGCCACCAGTACTTCTAGCGGGAGGGCACGCACCGGGGAGCTGTTTTTT
size: once; D: TRBD1; V: TRBV28; J: TRBJ1-4; CDR3: CASSGTASTNEKLFF; DNA: TGTGCCAGCAGCGGGACAGCTTCAACTAATGAAAAACTGTTTTTT
size: few; D: TRBD1; V: TRBV13; J: TRBJ1-2; CDR3: CASSIRGPDGYTF; DNA: TGTGCCAGCAGCATCAGGGGGCCGGATGGCTACACCTTC
size: .; D: TRBD1; V: TRBV6-1; J: TRBJ2-7; CDR3: CASSEEETGAGEQYF; DNA: TGTGCCAGCAGTGAAGAGGAGACAGGGGCCGGCGAGCAGTACTTC